Listed below are T cell receptor beta chains from one sample, sequenced in a study of B cell selection in AIRE deficiency. Using immunoSEQ multiplex PCR, the repertoire was profiled, and TCRdb retains in-frame clones only, with some absent. The data contain 20,000 to 30,000 clones, approximately 90% of them singletons. Sample: CD4+CD25+ Tregs sorted from PBMCs. These receptors all come from a human donor in good health. Each CDR3 is given with its conserved first and last residue. The order of the fields is J gene, V gene, CDR3 protein.

j_call: TRBJ2-5
v_call: TRBV7-2
cdr3_aa: CASSLGTSGGETQYF

j_call: TRBJ1-2
v_call: TRBV27
cdr3_aa: CASSLQPVVYGYTF

j_call: TRBJ2-7
v_call: TRBV18
cdr3_aa: CASSASRAAYEQYF

j_call: TRBJ2-1
v_call: TRBV5-1
cdr3_aa: CASSLGLAGAKYNEQFF

j_call: TRBJ1-4
v_call: TRBV19
cdr3_aa: CASSMGLEKLFF

j_call: TRBJ1-1
v_call: TRBV18
cdr3_aa: CASSPWGDTEAFF

j_call: TRBJ2-7
v_call: TRBV11-2
cdr3_aa: CASSLGQGRQYF

j_call: TRBJ1-3
v_call: TRBV19
cdr3_aa: CASRPSGTFNTIYF

j_call: TRBJ2-6
v_call: TRBV6-1
cdr3_aa: CASSVQDGVGVLTF

j_call: TRBJ1-2
v_call: TRBV19
cdr3_aa: CASSMGLDYGYTF

j_call: TRBJ2-3
v_call: TRBV11-3
cdr3_aa: CASSRDRDRNTQYF

j_call: TRBJ1-6
v_call: TRBV7-2
cdr3_aa: CASSLVGGASNSPLHF

j_call: TRBJ1-2
v_call: TRBV5-1
cdr3_aa: CASSLNERFSVTYGYTF

j_call: TRBJ1-1
v_call: TRBV5-4
cdr3_aa: CASSLKTPGGGLLSAFF

j_call: TRBJ2-3
v_call: TRBV5-1
cdr3_aa: CASSLVSGGTDTQYF

j_call: TRBJ1-6
v_call: TRBV6-5
cdr3_aa: CASSFTRQGISPLHF

j_call: TRBJ1-2
v_call: TRBV20-1
cdr3_aa: CSATTNGYTF

j_call: TRBJ2-5
v_call: TRBV15
cdr3_aa: CATSLTGQETQYF

j_call: TRBJ2-5
v_call: TRBV2
cdr3_aa: CASSEALGARGETQYF

j_call: TRBJ2-6
v_call: TRBV9
cdr3_aa: CASSVRSGANVLTF

j_call: TRBJ2-7
v_call: TRBV5-6
cdr3_aa: CASSPTGKSYEQYF

j_call: TRBJ2-7
v_call: TRBV9
cdr3_aa: CASSVAWTGDYEQYF

j_call: TRBJ1-1
v_call: TRBV6-5
cdr3_aa: CASSFDRGGTEAFF

j_call: TRBJ1-5
v_call: TRBV5-6
cdr3_aa: CASSYDRNQPQHF

j_call: TRBJ1-2
v_call: TRBV5-6
cdr3_aa: CASSLAGLRARGDGYTF

j_call: TRBJ2-3
v_call: TRBV27
cdr3_aa: CASSHSGYSTDTQYF

j_call: TRBJ2-7
v_call: TRBV2
cdr3_aa: CASSEGRDRVYEQYF

j_call: TRBJ1-5
v_call: TRBV5-1
cdr3_aa: CASSLGPDQPQHF

j_call: TRBJ1-2
v_call: TRBV10-1
cdr3_aa: CASSEGQGYGYTF

j_call: TRBJ2-3
v_call: TRBV5-1
cdr3_aa: CASSRLRTSGEVRDTQYF

j_call: TRBJ1-6
v_call: TRBV7-9
cdr3_aa: CASSFPGSPLHF

j_call: TRBJ1-5
v_call: TRBV6-1
cdr3_aa: CASRKDRVGNQPQHF

j_call: TRBJ1-1
v_call: TRBV7-9
cdr3_aa: CASSSQGNTEAFF

j_call: TRBJ1-2
v_call: TRBV5-6
cdr3_aa: CASRSVGRGYTF

j_call: TRBJ2-1
v_call: TRBV18
cdr3_aa: CASSPHGGGRGEQFF

j_call: TRBJ2-2
v_call: TRBV19
cdr3_aa: CASSIRTSRSTGELFF

j_call: TRBJ2-7
v_call: TRBV9
cdr3_aa: CASSVAGTNYEQYF

j_call: TRBJ1-4
v_call: TRBV14
cdr3_aa: CASSPRTAHNEKLFF

j_call: TRBJ1-2
v_call: TRBV6-1
cdr3_aa: CASSETAVAANYGYTF

j_call: TRBJ1-5
v_call: TRBV6-1
cdr3_aa: CASSEGGRSNQPQHF

j_call: TRBJ2-3
v_call: TRBV6-5
cdr3_aa: CASSYVRGGTDTQYF

j_call: TRBJ2-3
v_call: TRBV7-3
cdr3_aa: CASSPNLADTQYF

j_call: TRBJ2-1
v_call: TRBV5-4
cdr3_aa: CASSSGLRINEQFF